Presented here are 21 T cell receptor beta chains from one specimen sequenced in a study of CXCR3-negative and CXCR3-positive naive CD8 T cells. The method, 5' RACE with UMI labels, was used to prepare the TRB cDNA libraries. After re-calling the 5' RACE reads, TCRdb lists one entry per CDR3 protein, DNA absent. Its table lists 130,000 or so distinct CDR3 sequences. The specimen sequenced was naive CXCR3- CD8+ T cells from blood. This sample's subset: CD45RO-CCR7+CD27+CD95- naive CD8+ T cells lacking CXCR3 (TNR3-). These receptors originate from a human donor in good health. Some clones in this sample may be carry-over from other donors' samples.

The CDR3 protein is CASSLVEGKETQYF. This rearrangement joins TRBV7-8 to TRBJ2-5; the D call from TCRdb, TRBD2, cannot be confirmed without DNA. The CDR3 extends over 14 amino acids. CDR1 is SGHVS and CDR2 is FQNEAQ in the germline V gene. Variable domain in full (rest from reference TRBV7-8 and TRBJ2-5): GAGVSQSPRYKVAKRGQDVALRCDPISGHVSLFWYQQALGQGPEFLTYFQNEAQLDKSGLPSDRFFAERPEGSVSTLKIQRTQQEDSAVYLCASSLVEGKETQYFGPGTRLLVL.

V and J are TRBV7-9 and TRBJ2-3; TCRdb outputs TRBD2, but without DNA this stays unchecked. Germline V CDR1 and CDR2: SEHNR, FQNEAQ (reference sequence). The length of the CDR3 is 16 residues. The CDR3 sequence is CASSSTGLAGGDTQYF.

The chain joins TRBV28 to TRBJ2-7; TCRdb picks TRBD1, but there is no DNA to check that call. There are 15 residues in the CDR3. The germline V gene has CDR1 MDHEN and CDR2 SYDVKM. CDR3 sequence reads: CASSFRGAPAYEQYF.

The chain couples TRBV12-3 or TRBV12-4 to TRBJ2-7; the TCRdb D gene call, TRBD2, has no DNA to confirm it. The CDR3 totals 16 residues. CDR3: CASSSGLADNSYEQYF.

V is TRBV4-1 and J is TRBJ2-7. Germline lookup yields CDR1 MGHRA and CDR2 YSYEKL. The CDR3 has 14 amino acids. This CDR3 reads CASSQEGVGVEQYF.

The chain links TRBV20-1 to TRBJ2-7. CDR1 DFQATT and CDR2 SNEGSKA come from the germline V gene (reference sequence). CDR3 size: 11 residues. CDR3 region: CSAEQAYEQYF.

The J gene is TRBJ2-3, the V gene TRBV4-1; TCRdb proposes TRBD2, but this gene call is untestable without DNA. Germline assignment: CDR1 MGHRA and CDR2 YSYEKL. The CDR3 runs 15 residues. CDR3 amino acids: CASSRASGLTDTQYF.

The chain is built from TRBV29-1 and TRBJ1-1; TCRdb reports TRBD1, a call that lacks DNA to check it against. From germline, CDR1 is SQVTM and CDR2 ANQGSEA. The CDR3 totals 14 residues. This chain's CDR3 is CSGDRGDMNTEAFF.

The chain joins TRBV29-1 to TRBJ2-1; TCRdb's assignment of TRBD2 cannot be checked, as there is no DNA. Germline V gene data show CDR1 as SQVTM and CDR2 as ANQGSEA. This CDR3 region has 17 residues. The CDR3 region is CSVEKGGRASGGNEQFF.

The CDR3 sequence is CASSIAGISYEQYF. V is TRBV19 and J is TRBJ2-7. The CDR3 is 14 amino acids. The V gene's germline CDR1 is LNHDA and CDR2 SQIVND (reference sequence).

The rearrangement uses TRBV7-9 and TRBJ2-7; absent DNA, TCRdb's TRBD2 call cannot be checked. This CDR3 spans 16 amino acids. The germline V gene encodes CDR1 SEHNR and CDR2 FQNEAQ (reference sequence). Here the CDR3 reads CASSLAGASGGSEQYF.

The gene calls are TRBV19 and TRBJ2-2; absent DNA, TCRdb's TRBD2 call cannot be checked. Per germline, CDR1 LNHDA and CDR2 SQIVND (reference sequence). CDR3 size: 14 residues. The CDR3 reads CASKDSGPAGELFF.

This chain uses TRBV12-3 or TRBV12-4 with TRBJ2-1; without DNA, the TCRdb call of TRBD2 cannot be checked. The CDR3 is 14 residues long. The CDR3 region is CASTERRLVNEQFF.

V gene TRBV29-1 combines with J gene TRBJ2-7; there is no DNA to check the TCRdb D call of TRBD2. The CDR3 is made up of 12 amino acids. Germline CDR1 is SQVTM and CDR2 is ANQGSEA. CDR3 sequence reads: CSVREGGYEQYF.

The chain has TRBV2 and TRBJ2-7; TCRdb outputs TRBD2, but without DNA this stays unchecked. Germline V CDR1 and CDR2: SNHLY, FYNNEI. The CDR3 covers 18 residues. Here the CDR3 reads CASTETGPLTSRPYEQYF.

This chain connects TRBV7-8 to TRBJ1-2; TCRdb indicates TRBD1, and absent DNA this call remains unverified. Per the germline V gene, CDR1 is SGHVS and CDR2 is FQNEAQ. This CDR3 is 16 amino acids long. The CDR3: CASSFKGQPLNYGYTF.

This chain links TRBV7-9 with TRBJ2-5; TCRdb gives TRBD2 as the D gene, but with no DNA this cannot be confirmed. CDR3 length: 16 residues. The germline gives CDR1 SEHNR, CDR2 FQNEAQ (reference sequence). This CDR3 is CASSLGPAGRQETQYF. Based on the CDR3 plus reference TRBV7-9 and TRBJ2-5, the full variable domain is DTGVSQNPRHKITKRGQNVTFRCDPISEHNRLYWYRQTLGQGPEFLTYFQNEAQLEKSRLLSDRFSAERPKGSFSTLEIQRTEQGDSAMYLCASSLGPAGRQETQYFGPGTRLLVL.

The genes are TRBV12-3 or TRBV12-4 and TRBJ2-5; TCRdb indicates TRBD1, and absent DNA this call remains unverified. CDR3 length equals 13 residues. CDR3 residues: CASSPLLLETQYF.

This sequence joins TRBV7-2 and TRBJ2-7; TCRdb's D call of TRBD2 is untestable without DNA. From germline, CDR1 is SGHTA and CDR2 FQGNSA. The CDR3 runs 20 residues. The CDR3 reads CASSYPEVPSGGASSYEQYF. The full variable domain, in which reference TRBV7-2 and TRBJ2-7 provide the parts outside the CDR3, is GAGVSQSPSNKVTEKGKDVELRCDPISGHTALYWYRQSLGQGLEFLIYFQGNSAPDKSGLPSDRFSAERTGGSVSTLTIQRTQQEDSAVYLCASSYPEVPSGGASSYEQYFGPGTRLTVT.

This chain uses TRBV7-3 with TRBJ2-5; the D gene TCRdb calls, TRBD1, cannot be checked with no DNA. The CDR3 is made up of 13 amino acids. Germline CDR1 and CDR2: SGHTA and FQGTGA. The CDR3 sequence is CASSAGQGETQYF.

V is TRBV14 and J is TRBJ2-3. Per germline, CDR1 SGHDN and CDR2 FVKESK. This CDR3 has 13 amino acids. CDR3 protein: CASSQYLTDTQYF.